What follows describes a single T cell receptor (beta chain). Trimming stripped 5 bases from V and 5 bases from J, with 12 bases between. This CDR3 is 13 amino acids long. Germline CDR1 and CDR2: SGDLS and YYNGEE. This table comes from immunoSEQ multiplex PCR, and its TCRdb copy is limited to in-frame clones, with some not included. The data contain about 40,000 clones, more than 75% of them seen just once; the ten biggest clones take up approximately 16%. The data stem from a study of OX40 agonist ivuxolimab in advanced cancers. The J gene is TRBJ2-3, the V gene TRBV9; D perhaps matches TRBD1 (6 bases). The sequence derives from an adult with an advanced solid tumor such as melanoma, head and neck, liver or kidney cancer. This material consisted of CD4+ or CD8+ T cells sorted from blood, taken in a trial of the OX40 agonist ivuxolimab. In DNA form, the CDR3 reads TGTGCCAGCAGGGGAACAGGGCTAGATACGCAGTATTTT. Its protein product is CASRGTGLDTQYF.